Each of the 3 T cell receptor beta chains below was sequenced from the same sample in a study of blood T cell repertoires in COVID-19 (dated by TCRdb to 2020 to 2022). Libraries were prepared through the immunoSEQ multiplex PCR assay. TCRdb limited this immuneACCESS table to in-frame rearrangements with V and J called. A share of clones is missing; checked studies link under half to unresolved V genes, and the rest is unexplained. In all, the sample holds a few hundred thousand clones, and 82% of those were seen once. 3.4% of the sample is in the top ten clones. The specimen sequenced was peripheral blood. These receptors were obtained from a young woman with acute or convalescent COVID-19.

V and J are TRBV4-3 and TRBJ2-1; D uncertain. CDR1 and CDR2 (germline): LGHNA, YSLEER. V lost 0 bases, J lost 0 bases, and 9 bases lay in between. The CDR3 is made up of 16 amino acids. The CDR3 region is CASSQESSSSYNEQFF. The CDR3 bases are TGCGCCAGCAGCCAAGAATCCTCTAGCTCCTACAATGAGCAGTTCTTC.

V is TRBV19 and J is TRBJ2-7; TRBD1 might be the D (6 bases). V was trimmed by 3 bases and J by 2 bases, leaving 11 bases between them. The CDR3 covers 14 residues. CDR1 and CDR2 from the germline V gene are LNHDA and SQIVND (reference sequence). The CDR3 DNA follows: TGTGCCAGTAGTATTGTACAGGGTACCTACGAGCAGTACTTC. This encodes CASSIVQGTYEQYF. Looking up the rest from reference TRBV19 and TRBJ2-7 gives the full variable domain: DGGITQSPKYLFRKEGQNVTLSCEQNLNHDAMYWYRQDPGQGLRLIYYSQIVNDFQKGDIAEGYSVSREKKESFPLTVTSAQKNPTAFYLCASSIVQGTYEQYFGPGTRLTVT.

J is TRBJ2-1 and V is TRBV9; 10 bases match TRBD2. V shed 0 bases and J 4 bases; nucleotides not matched to a gene: 10. Germline CDR1 SGDLS, CDR2 YYNGEE. This CDR3 contains 18 residues. CDR3 loop: CASSVGPTGTSVYNEQFF. CDR3 bases: TGTGCCAGCAGCGTAGGCCCGACCGGGACTAGCGTATACAATGAGCAGTTCTTC. Variable domain in full (rest from reference TRBV9 and TRBJ2-1): DSGVTQTPKHLITATGQRVTLRCSPRSGDLSVYWYQQSLDQGLQFLIQYYNGEERAKGNILERFSAQQFPDLHSELNLSSLELGDSALYFCASSVGPTGTSVYNEQFFGPGTRLTVL.